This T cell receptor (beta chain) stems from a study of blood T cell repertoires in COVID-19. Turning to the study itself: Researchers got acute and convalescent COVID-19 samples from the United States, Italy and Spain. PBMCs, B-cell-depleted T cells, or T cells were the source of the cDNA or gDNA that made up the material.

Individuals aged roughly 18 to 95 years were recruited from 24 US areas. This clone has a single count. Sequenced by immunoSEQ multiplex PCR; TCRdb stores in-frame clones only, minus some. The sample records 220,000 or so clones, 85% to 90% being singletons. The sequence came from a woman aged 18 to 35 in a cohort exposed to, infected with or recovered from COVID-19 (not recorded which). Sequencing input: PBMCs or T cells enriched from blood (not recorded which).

The CDR3 loop is CASSRRLAGGADTQYF. The CDR3 coding sequence is TGTGCCAGCTCCCGAAGACTAGCGGGAGGAGCAGATACGCAGTATTTT. The rearrangement links TRBV18 to TRBJ2-3; 13 positions agree with TRBD2. Germline CDR1 reads KGHSH; CDR2 reads LQKENI. The CDR3 loop spans 16 amino acids. The J segment lost 4 bases and the V segment lost 6 bases, leaving 7 bases of the junction unmatched. Together with reference TRBV18 and TRBJ2-3, the CDR3 gives the full variable domain: NAGVMQNPRHLVRRRGQEARLRCSPMKGHSHVYWYRQLPEEGLKFMVYLQKENIIDESGMPKERFSAEFPKEGPSILRIQQVVRGDSAAYFCASSRRLAGGADTQYFGPGTRLTVL.